The source of this T cell receptor (beta chain) is a study of beta chain features in type 1 diabetes. Study-level points and caveats: Among patients with Type 1 diabetes, TCRB CDR3s were moderately but significantly shorter in every one of the four CD4+ subsets.

Investigators reverse transcribed all isolated RNA, so they sequenced expressed TCRB transcripts. Libraries were prepared by immunoSEQ multiplex PCR; TCRdb keeps only in-frame clonotypes and omits some of them. The sample holds more than 300,000 clones, approximately 9.9% seen once. The germline gives CDR1 SGDLS, CDR2 YYNGEE. Trimming took off 4 bases at V and 0 bases at J, with 15 bases between the two ends. This CDR3 is built from 16 residues. This clone was detected only a few times. Its target is not known. The chain recombines TRBV9 with TRBJ2-3; D remains unclear. The material sequenced was central memory CD4+ T cells from blood. The TCR originated in a man aged 25 to 40 with type 1 diabetes. The chain's CDR3 is CASSPGTLSSTDTQYF. The CDR3 DNA is TGTGCCAGCAGCCCCGGCACGTTGTCTAGCACAGATACGCAGTATTTT. The full variable domain, with the rest looked up from reference TRBV9 and TRBJ2-3, is DSGVTQTPKHLITATGQRVTLRCSPRSGDLSVYWYQQSLDQGLQFLIQYYNGEERAKGNILERFSAQQFPDLHSELNLSSLELGDSALYFCASSPGTLSSTDTQYFGPGTRLTVL.